This TCR beta chain was captured in a study of beta chain features in type 1 diabetes. To note about this clone: Its antigen is as yet unknown.

The authors reverse transcribed all of the isolated RNA, so sequencing captured expressed TCRB transcripts. Measured with immunoSEQ multiplex PCR; TCRdb has only the in-frame clones, and not every one. The sample carries 300,000 to 450,000 clones, roughly 12% recorded once. Study results and caveats: Patients with type 1 diabetes showed fewer VDJ junction insertions and more deletions. Relative to healthy donors, patients appeared to have naive, central memory and Treg TCRB repertoires that were more similar.

Germline assignment: CDR1 KGHSH and CDR2 LQKENI. The germline V and J ends were trimmed by 0 bases and 6 bases, with 5 bases remaining between them. This CDR3 has 13 amino acids. Sequenced material: naive CD4+ T cells from blood. The V gene is TRBV18, the J gene TRBJ2-2, with D possibly matching TRBD2 (5 bases). The source is a man between 18 and 35 years old in good health. CDR3: CASSPPRAGELFF. As DNA, the CDR3 is TGTGCCAGCTCACCACCGAGGGCCGGGGAGCTGTTTTTT.